A single sample is the source of the 18 T cell receptor beta chains below, sequenced in a study of CD8+ T cells in alopecia areata (dated 2018 in TCRdb). The library relied on the immunoSEQ multiplex PCR assay. RNA was extracted from all samples and reverse transcribed into cDNA as template for TCR sequencing. In its TCRdb copy, this immuneACCESS table keeps in-frame sequences only and misses some clones. Where compared with another copy, unresolved V genes explain less than half of these, and the others have no known cause. A total of some 100,000 clones appear in this sample, around 64% of them only once. Together, the top ten hold around 2.7% of the sample. The material sequenced was CD4+ T cells sorted from blood. The receptors originated from a human donor in good health.

A few counts support this clone. The chain recombines TRBV29-1 with TRBJ1-1; possible D gene TRBD1, 5 bases. The germline V and J ends were trimmed by 7 bases and 1 base, with 16 bases remaining between them. From germline, CDR1 is SQVTM and CDR2 ANQGSEA. The CDR3 spans 14 residues. The CDR3 coding sequence is TGCAGCGCCGTCGTAAACCAGGGGAACACTGAAGCTTTCTTT. Its protein is CSAVVNQGNTEAFF.

The CDR3 here is CAWSVQGRFGQPQHF. CDR3 nucleotides: TGTGCCTGGAGTGTACAGGGGAGATTTGGACAGCCCCAGCATTTT. The rearrangement uses TRBV30 and TRBJ1-5; TRBD1 aligns across 7 bases. V shed 0 bases, J shed 7 bases, and the junction held 9 bases outside the gene matches. The CDR3 is made up of 15 amino acids. Germline CDR1 GTSNPN, CDR2 SVGIG (reference sequence).

This clone was seen more than once but under ten times. This rearrangement joins TRBV29-1 to TRBJ2-7, with TRBD2 as a possible D gene (6 bases). Germline V lookup: CDR1 SQVTM, CDR2 ANQGSEA. V was clipped by 3 bases and J by 5 bases, with 8 bases between them. The CDR3 covers 11 residues. CDR3 in amino acids: CSVDGRNEQYF. The CDR3 region has the DNA TGCAGCGTTGACGGGAGAAACGAGCAGTACTTC.

The chain links TRBV5-6 to TRBJ2-3; TRBD1 or TRBD2 may be the D gene (6 bases each). Trimming cost V 3 bases and J 2 bases, with 13 bases left between them. Per germline, CDR1 SGHDT and CDR2 YYEEEE. This CDR3 spans 15 amino acids. The DNA of the CDR3 is TGTGCCAGCAGCTCGTTAGGGGGGAACACAGATACGCAGTATTTT. It is translated as CASSSLGGNTDTQYF. The variable domain in full, with the rest retrieved from reference TRBV5-6 and TRBJ2-3, is DAGVTQSPTHLIKTRGQQVTLRCSPKSGHDTVSWYQQALGQGPQFIFQYYEEEERQRGNFPDRFSGHQFPNYSSELNVNALLLGDSALYLCASSSLGGNTDTQYFGPGTRLTVL.

This clone has a handful of counts. V is TRBV7-9 and J is TRBJ1-1; no firm D call. The ends were cut back, 4 bases at V and 1 base at J, with 10 bases in the middle. In germline, CDR1 is SEHNR, CDR2 FQNEAQ (reference sequence). The CDR3 runs to 14 residues. DNA of the CDR3: TGTGCCAGCAGCTCCCTAACGGGGAACACTGAAGCTTTCTTT. Translating it yields CASSSLTGNTEAFF.

This clone was seen a few times. V usage is TRBV30 and J usage is TRBJ2-7; 8 bases fit TRBD2. The V segment lost 3 bases and the J segment 5 bases; nucleotides outside the gene matches: 6. Germline V CDR1 and CDR2: GTSNPN, SVGIG (reference sequence). CDR3 length: 13 residues. The CDR3 spells CAWRLRAGDEQYF. The CDR3 nucleotides read TGTGCCTGGAGGTTGAGAGCGGGGGACGAGCAGTACTTC. Full variable domain (rest looked up from reference TRBV30 and TRBJ2-7): SQTIHQWPATLVQPVGSPLSLECTVEGTSNPNLYWYRQAAGRGLQLLFYSVGIGQISSEVPQNLSASRPQDRQFILSSKKLLLSDSGFYLCAWRLRAGDEQYFGPGTRLTVT.

The chain is built from TRBV29-1 and TRBJ2-3, with a tentative D call TRBD2 (7 bases). With 7 bases removed from V and 4 bases from J, the gap between germline ends came to 18 bases. The germline CDR1 and CDR2 sequences are SQVTM and ANQGSEA. The length of the CDR3 is 14 residues. The CDR3 region has the DNA TGCAGCGGTCGTGGGGGCGCGGGGGCAGATACGCAGTATTTT. Amino acids: CSGRGGAGADTQYF.

The CDR3 nucleotides are TGTGCCAGCAGCCGGGGGGACAATGAGCAGTTCTTC. This sequence encodes CASSRGDNEQFF. This rearrangement joins TRBV11-3 to TRBJ2-1; 7 bases line up with TRBD2. Germline CDR1 and CDR2: SGHNT and YENEEA. The CDR3 runs 12 residues. With V trimmed by 5 bases and J by 5 bases, 0 bases remained unmatched.

This chain joins TRBV30 and TRBJ1-6; D gene uncertain. There are 12 residues in the CDR3. Trimming took 2 bases from V and 10 from J, leaving 9 bases between them. Germline V lookup: CDR1 GTSNPN, CDR2 SVGIG (reference sequence). This chain's CDR3 is CAWSIPQSPLHF. The CDR3 nucleotides are TGTGCCTGGAGTATCCCACAGTCACCCCTCCACTTT.

The chain is built from TRBV30 and TRBJ1-6, with D hard to call. Germline CDR1 GTSNPN, CDR2 SVGIG (reference sequence). CDR3 length equals 16 residues. V was trimmed by 0 bases and J by 5 bases, leaving 14 bases between them. The CDR3 loop is CAWSVGLGLNNSPLHF. CDR3 DNA sequence: TGTGCCTGGAGTGTAGGATTGGGTCTGAATAATTCACCCCTCCACTTT. Using reference TRBV30 and TRBJ1-6 for the parts outside the CDR3, the full variable domain is SQTIHQWPATLVQPVGSPLSLECTVEGTSNPNLYWYRQAAGRGLQLLFYSVGIGQISSEVPQNLSASRPQDRQFILSSKKLLLSDSGFYLCAWSVGLGLNNSPLHFGNGTRLTVT.

This clone has only a few counts. The V call is TRBV5-6, the J call TRBJ1-1; D is unresolved. V lost 2 bases to trimming and J lost 1 base, with 15 bases between them. The germline V gene encodes CDR1 SGHDT and CDR2 YYEEEE. The CDR3 runs 16 residues. The CDR3 sequence is CASSLGPPLRNTEAFF. The CDR3 DNA sequence: TGTGCCAGCAGCTTAGGACCTCCCTTGAGGAACACTGAAGCTTTCTTT.

This clone was found a few times. V gene TRBV6-1 combines with J gene TRBJ2-5; D gene uncertain. The V end lost 3 bases, the J end lost 5 bases, and 10 bases lay between the germline ends. Germline V gives CDR1 MNHNS, CDR2 SASEGT. This CDR3 has 13 amino acids. CDR3 in amino acids: CASSDGEGETQYF. The CDR3 bases are TGTGCCAGCAGTGATGGGGAAGGGGAGACCCAGTACTTC.

This clone has a handful of counts. The chain carries TRBV19 and TRBJ2-4, with 7 positions matching TRBD2. Germline trimming cut 3 bases from V and 0 bases from J; bases unmatched to any gene: 8. This CDR3 comprises 17 residues. Germline V CDR1 and CDR2: LNHDA, SQIVND (reference sequence). In nucleotides, the CDR3 is TGTGCCAGTAGTATGCCTTCTAGCGGCGAAGCCAAAAACATTCAGTACTTC. Protein sequence: CASSMPSSGEAKNIQYF.

The genes are TRBV30 and TRBJ2-3; TRBD1 matches at 7 bases. This CDR3 has 13 amino acids. V was pared by 1 base and J by 4 bases, with 2 bases of the junction left unmatched. The germline V gene encodes CDR1 GTSNPN and CDR2 SVGIG (reference sequence). In DNA, the CDR3 is TGTGCCTGGAGTGGACAGGGCGCAGATACGCAGTATTTT. The encoded protein is CAWSGQGADTQYF. The full variable domain, completed using reference TRBV30 and TRBJ2-3, is SQTIHQWPATLVQPVGSPLSLECTVEGTSNPNLYWYRQAAGRGLQLLFYSVGIGQISSEVPQNLSASRPQDRQFILSSKKLLLSDSGFYLCAWSGQGADTQYFGPGTRLTVL.

The chain combines TRBV27 with TRBJ2-7, with 10 bases matching TRBD1. From germline, CDR1 is MNHEY and CDR2 SMNVEV (reference sequence). The length of the CDR3 is 16 residues. V gave up 3 bases and J gave up 3 bases; unmatched junction bases: 8. For the CDR3, the DNA is TGTGCCAGCAGTTTCTTACCGGGACAGGGGTTCTACGAGCAGTACTTC. It yields the protein CASSFLPGQGFYEQYF.

This chain uses TRBV30 with TRBJ2-1, with TRBD2 as a possible D gene (5 bases). CDR1 GTSNPN and CDR2 SVGIG come from the germline V gene (reference sequence). CDR3 length: 18 amino acids. V dropped 5 bases and J dropped 5 bases, with 28 bases sitting between them. Written as DNA, the CDR3 is TGTGCCTGGCTCCCGGGGATCGCTAAACCAACCAGGAACAATGAGCAGTTCTTC. Translating it yields CAWLPGIAKPTRNNEQFF. Filled out from reference TRBV30 and TRBJ2-1, the complete variable domain reads SQTIHQWPATLVQPVGSPLSLECTVEGTSNPNLYWYRQAAGRGLQLLFYSVGIGQISSEVPQNLSASRPQDRQFILSSKKLLLSDSGFYLCAWLPGIAKPTRNNEQFFGPGTRLTVL.

This rearrangement joins TRBV5-1 to TRBJ1-1; perhaps TRBD1 as D (5 bases). The V end lost 5 bases, the J end lost 0 bases, and 11 bases lay between the germline ends. Germline V gene sequence: CDR1 SGHRS, CDR2 YFSETQ. The CDR3 consists of 14 residues. The CDR3 is CASSRDSMNTEAFF. Written as DNA, the CDR3 is TGCGCCAGCAGTCGGGACTCCATGAACACTGAAGCTTTCTTT.

The chain is built from TRBV18 and TRBJ2-5, with 11 bases aligning to TRBD1. V lost 5 bases, J lost 6 bases, and 11 bases stayed unmatched. The CDR3 length is 16 residues. Germline-derived CDR1 and CDR2 are KGHSH and LQKENI. CDR3 amino acids: CASSSTSGTGGKTQYF. CDR3 DNA: TGTGCCAGCTCATCCACTTCCGGGACAGGGGGAAAGACCCAGTACTTC.